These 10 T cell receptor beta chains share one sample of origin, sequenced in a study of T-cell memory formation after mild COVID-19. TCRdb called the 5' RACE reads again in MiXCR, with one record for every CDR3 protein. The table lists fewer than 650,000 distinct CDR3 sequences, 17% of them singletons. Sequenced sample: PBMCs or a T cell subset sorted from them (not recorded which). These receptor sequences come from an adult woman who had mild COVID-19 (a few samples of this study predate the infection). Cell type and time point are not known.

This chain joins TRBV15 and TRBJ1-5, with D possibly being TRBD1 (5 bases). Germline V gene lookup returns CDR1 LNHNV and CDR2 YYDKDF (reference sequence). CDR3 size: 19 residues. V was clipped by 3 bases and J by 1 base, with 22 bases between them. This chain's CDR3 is CATSRGLGVGRRSNQPQHF. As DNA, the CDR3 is TGTGCCACCAGCAGGGGACTCGGTGTGGGGCGCAGGAGCAATCAGCCCCAGCATTTT.

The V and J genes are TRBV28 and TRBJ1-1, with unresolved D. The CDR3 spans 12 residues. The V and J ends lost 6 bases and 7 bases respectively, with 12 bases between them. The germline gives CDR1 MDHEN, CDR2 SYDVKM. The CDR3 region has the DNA TGTGCCAGCAGCCTGTCGGCAGATGAAGCTTTCTTT. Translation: CASSLSADEAFF. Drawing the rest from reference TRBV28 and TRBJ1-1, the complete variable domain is DVKVTQSSRYLVKRTGEKVFLECVQDMDHENMFWYRQDPGLGLRLIYFSYDVKMKEKGDIPEGYSVSREKKERFSLILESASTNQTSMYLCASSLSADEAFFGQGTRLTVV.

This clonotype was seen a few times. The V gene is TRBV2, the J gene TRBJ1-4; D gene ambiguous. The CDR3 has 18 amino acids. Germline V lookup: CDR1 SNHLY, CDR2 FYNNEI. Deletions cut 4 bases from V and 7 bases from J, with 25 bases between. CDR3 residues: CASSGVPNHRGWGEKLFF. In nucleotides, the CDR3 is TGTGCCAGCAGTGGTGTCCCAAACCACAGAGGATGGGGTGAAAAACTGTTTTTT.

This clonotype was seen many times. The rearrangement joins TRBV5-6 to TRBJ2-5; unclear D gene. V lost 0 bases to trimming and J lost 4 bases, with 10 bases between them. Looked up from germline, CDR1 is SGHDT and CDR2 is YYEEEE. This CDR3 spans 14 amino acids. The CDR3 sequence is CASSLGRWGETQYF. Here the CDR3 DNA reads TGTGCCAGCAGCTTGGGGCGTTGGGGAGAGACCCAGTACTTC. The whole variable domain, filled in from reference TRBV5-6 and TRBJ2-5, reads DAGVTQSPTHLIKTRGQQVTLRCSPKSGHDTVSWYQQALGQGPQFIFQYYEEEERQRGNFPDRFSGHQFPNYSSELNVNALLLGDSALYLCASSLGRWGETQYFGPGTRLLVL.

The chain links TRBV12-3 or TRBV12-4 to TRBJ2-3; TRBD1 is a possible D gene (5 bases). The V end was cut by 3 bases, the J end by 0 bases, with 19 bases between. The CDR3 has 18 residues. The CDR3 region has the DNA TGTGCCAGCAGTTTGGGTGGCCGATTTACAGGTAGCACAGATACGCAGTATTTT. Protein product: CASSLGGRFTGSTDTQYF.

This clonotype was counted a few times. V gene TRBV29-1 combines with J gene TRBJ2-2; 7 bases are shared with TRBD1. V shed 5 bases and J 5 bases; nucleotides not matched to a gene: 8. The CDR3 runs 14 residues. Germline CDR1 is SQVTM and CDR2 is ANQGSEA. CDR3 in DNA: TGCAGCGTTCTAAGACAGGGTAGGACCGGGGAGCTGTTTTTT. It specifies CSVLRQGRTGELFF.

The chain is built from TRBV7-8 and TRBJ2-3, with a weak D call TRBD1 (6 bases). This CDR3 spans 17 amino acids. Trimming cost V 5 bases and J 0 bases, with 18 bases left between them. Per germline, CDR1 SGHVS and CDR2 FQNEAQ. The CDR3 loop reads CASSPTAGASSTDTQYF. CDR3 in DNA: TGTGCCAGCAGCCCAACCGCAGGGGCCTCGAGCACAGATACGCAGTATTTT.

The CDR3 nucleotides read TGTGCCAGCAGCACCTATCCCAGGGGGAACACTGAAGCTTTCTTT. Residues: CASSTYPRGNTEAFF. This chain connects TRBV3-1 to TRBJ1-1, with D possibly TRBD1 on 6 matching bases. V was trimmed by 5 bases and J by 1 base, leaving 14 bases between them. This CDR3 is 15 amino acids long. Germline lookup yields CDR1 LGHDT and CDR2 YNNKEL (reference sequence).

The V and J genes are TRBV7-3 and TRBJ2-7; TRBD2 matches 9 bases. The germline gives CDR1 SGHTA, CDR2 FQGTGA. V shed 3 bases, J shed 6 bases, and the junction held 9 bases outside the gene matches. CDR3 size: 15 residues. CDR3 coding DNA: TGTGCCAGCAGCTTGATAGCGGGAGAATTGGGCGAGCAGTACTTC. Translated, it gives CASSLIAGELGEQYF.

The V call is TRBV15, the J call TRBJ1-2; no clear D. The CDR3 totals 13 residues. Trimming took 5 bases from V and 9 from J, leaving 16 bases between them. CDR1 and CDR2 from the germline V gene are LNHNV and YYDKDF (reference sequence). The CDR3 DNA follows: TGTGCCACCAGCCCCCCCCGCGGGGTGAGCTACACCTTC. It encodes CATSPPRGVSYTF. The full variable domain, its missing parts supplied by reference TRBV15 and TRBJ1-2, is DAMVIQNPRYQVTQFGKPVTLSCSQTLNHNVMYWYQQKSSQAPKLLFHYYDKDFNNEADTPDNFQSRRPNTSFCFLDIRSPGLGDTAMYLCATSPPRGVSYTFGSGTRLTVV.